This T cell receptor (beta chain) stems from a study of tumor-infiltrating lymphocytes in oesophageal squamous cell carcinoma (dated by TCRdb to between 2015 and 2016). The library relied on PCR. The sequencer listed for this sample is Illumina HiSeq 2000. TCRdb reprocessed the public reads (quality trimming at Q25 with fastp, clone calling with MiXCR) and kept in-frame beta chains. Each entry merges the rows of one CDR3 protein and shows their most common DNA and genes. Present in this sample are approximately 7,800 distinct CDR3 sequences, around 16% of which were seen just once. The leading ten clones occupy roughly an eighth of the sample. Based on its abundance in the sample, this clonotype is medium-sized (0.01 to 0.1%). Its recognized antigen is unknown. No base quality values were provided; no much bigger clone lies one nucleotide off. Unmatched junction bases come to 12, with V trimmed by 5 bases and J by 9 bases. Including cysteine and phenylalanine, the CDR3 has 16 amino acids. This entry keeps only the CDR3 DNA: 48 bases, framed from base 1. Based on the germline V gene, the CDR1 and CDR2 sequences are SGHVS and FQNEAQ.

This clonotype was sampled from a male donor with esophageal squamous cell carcinoma. The material sequenced was blood. The chain is made from TRBV7-8 and TRBJ1-6; 8 bases in the middle match TRBD1. The bases read TGTGCCAGCAGCGAGGCGACAGGGGCGGGGGGTTCACCCCTCCACTTT. This sequence encodes CASSEATGAGGSPLHF. Beyond the CDR3, the reference TRBV7-8 and TRBJ1-6 genes provide the residues; the full variable domain reads: GAGVSQSPRYKVAKRGQDVALRCDPISGHVSLFWYQQALGQGPEFLTYFQNEAQLDKSGLPSDRFFAERPEGSVSTLKIQRTQQEDSAVYLCASSEATGAGGSPLHFGNGTRLTVT.